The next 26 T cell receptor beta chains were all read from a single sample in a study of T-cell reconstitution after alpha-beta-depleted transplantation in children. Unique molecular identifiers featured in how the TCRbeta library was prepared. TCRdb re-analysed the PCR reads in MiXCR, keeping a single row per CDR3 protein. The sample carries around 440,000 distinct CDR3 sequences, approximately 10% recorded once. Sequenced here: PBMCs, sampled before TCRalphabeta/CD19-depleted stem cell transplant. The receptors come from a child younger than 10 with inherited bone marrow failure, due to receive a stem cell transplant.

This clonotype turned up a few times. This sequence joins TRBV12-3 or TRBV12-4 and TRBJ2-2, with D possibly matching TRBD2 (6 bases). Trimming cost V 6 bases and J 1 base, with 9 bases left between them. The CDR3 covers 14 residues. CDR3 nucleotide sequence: TGTGCCAGCAGCCGGGGGTTGAACACCGGGGAGCTGTTTTTT. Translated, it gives CASSRGLNTGELFF.

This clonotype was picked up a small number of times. The CDR3 region has the DNA TGTGCCAGCAGCTTATGGGACACCTCCAATCAGCCCCAGCATTTT. It encodes CASSLWDTSNQPQHF. The chain recombines TRBV7-2 with TRBJ1-5; D is possibly TRBD1 (6 bases). Germline lookup yields CDR1 SGHTA and CDR2 FQGNSA. The CDR3 loop spans 15 amino acids. V dropped 2 bases and J dropped 3 bases, with 11 bases sitting between them.

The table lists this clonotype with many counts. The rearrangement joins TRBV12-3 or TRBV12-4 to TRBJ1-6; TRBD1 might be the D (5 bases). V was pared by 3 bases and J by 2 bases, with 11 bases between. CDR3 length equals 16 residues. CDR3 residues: CASSFEWTPYNSPLHF. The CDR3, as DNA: TGTGCCAGCAGTTTTGAGTGGACACCCTATAATTCACCCCTCCACTTT.

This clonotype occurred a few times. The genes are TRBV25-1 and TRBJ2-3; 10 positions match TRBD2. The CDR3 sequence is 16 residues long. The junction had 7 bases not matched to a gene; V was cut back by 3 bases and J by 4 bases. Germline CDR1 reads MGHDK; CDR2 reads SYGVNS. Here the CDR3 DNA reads TGTGCCAGCAGTGAGAGAGCGGGAGGGCCAGCAGATACGCAGTATTTT. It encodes CASSERAGGPADTQYF.

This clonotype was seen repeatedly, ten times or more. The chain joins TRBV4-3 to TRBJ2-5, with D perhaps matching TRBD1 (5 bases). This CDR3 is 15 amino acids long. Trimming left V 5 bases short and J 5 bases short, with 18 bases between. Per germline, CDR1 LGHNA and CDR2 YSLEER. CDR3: CASSLGASSGETQYF. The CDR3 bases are TGCGCCAGCAGCTTAGGGGCTAGTTCTGGGGAGACCCAGTACTTC.

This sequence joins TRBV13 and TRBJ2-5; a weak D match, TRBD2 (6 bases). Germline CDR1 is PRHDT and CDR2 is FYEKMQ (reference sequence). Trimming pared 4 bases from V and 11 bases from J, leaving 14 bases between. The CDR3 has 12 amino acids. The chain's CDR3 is CASSCAGRVQYF. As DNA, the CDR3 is TGTGCCAGCAGCTGCGCGGGGCGGGTTCAGTACTTC. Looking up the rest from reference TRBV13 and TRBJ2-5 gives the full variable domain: AAGVIQSPRHLIKEKRETATLKCYPIPRHDTVYWYQQGPGQDPQFLISFYEKMQSDKGSIPDRFSAQQFSDYHSELNMSSLELGDSALYFCASSCAGRVQYFGPGTRLLVL.

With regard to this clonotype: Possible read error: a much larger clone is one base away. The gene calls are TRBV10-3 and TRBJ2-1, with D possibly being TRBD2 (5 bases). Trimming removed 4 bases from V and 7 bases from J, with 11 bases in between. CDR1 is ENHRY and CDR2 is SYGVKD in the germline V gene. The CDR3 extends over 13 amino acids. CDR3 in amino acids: CAISAGPGNEQFF. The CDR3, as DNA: TGTGCCATCAGTGCTGGACCGGGAAATGAGCAGTTCTTC.

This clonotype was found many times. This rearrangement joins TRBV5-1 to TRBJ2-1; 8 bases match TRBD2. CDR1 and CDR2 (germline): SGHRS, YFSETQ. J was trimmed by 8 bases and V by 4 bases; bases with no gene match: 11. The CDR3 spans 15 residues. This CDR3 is CASSPPGTRLHEQFF. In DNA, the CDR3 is TGCGCCAGCAGCCCACCCGGGACTAGACTCCATGAGCAGTTCTTC.

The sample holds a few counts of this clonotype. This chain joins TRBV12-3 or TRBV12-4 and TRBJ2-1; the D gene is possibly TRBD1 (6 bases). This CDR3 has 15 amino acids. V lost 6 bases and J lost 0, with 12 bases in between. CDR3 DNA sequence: TGTGCCAGCAGCCCCGGACAGCCCTCCTACAATGAGCAGTTCTTC. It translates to CASSPGQPSYNEQFF.

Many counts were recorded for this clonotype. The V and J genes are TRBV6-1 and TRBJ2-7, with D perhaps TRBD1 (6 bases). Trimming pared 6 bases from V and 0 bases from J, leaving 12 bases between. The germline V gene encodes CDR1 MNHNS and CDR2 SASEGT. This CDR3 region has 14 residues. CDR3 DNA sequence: TGTGCCAGCAGACCTACAGGGCTCTCCTACGAGCAGTACTTC. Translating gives CASRPTGLSYEQYF.

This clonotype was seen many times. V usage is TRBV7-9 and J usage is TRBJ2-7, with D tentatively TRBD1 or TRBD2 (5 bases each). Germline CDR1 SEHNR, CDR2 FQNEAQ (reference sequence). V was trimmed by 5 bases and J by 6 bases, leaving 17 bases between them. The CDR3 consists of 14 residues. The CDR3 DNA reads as TGTGCCAGCAGCCGACCGGGACCGATTACCGAGCAGTACTTC. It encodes CASSRPGPITEQYF.

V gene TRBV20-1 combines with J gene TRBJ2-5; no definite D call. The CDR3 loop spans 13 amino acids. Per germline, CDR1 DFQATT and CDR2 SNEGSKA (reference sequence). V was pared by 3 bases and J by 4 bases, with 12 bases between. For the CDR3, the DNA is TGCAGTGCTAGCAGCGACGGTAGAGAGACCCAGTACTTC. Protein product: CSASSDGRETQYF.

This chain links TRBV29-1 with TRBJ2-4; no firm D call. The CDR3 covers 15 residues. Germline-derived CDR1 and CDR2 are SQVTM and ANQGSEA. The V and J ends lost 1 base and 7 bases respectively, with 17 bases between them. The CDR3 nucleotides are TGCAGCGTTGAAGTTTTGAAGGACGGCTTTAACATTCAGTACTTC. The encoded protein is CSVEVLKDGFNIQYF.

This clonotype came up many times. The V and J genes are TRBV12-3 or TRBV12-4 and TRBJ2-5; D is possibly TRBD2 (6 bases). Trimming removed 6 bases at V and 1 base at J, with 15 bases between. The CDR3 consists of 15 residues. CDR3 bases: TGTGCCAGCAGGTACTCCGGGACTCCCCAAGAGACCCAGTACTTC. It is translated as CASRYSGTPQETQYF.

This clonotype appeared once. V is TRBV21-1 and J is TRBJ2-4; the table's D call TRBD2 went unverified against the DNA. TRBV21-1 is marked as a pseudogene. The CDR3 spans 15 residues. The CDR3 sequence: CASSKKLAPKNIQYF. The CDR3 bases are TGTGCCAGCAGTAAAAAACTAGCGCCGAAAAACATTCAGTACTTC.

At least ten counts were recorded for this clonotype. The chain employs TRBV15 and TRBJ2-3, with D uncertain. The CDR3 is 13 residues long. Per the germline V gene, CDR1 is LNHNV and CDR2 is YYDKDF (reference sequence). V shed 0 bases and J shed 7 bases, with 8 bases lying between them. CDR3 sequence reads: CATSRDLRHTQYF. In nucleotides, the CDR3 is TGTGCCACCAGCAGAGATCTCAGGCATACGCAGTATTTT.

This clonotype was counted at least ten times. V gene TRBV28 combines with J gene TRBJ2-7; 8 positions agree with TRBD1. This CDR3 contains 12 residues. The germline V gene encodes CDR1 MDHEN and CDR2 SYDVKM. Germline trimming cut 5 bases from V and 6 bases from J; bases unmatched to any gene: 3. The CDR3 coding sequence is TGTGCCAGCAGTATAACAGGGGGCGAGCAGTACTTC. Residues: CASSITGGEQYF.

In nucleotides, the CDR3 is TGCGCCAGCAGCCAAGTCCTTGGGGCCCTAACGAACACCGGGGAGCTGTTTTTT. Residues: CASSQVLGALTNTGELFF. The chain is built from TRBV4-3 and TRBJ2-2, with D maybe TRBD1 (5 bases). CDR3 length equals 18 residues. The V and J ends lost 1 base and 0 bases respectively, with 15 bases between them. Germline lookup yields CDR1 LGHNA and CDR2 YSLEER.

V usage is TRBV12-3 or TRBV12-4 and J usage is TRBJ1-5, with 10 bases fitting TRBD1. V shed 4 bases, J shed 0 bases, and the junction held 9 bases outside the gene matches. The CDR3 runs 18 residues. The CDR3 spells CASSSGDRGPYSNQPQHF. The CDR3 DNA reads TGTGCCAGCAGTTCAGGAGACAGGGGGCCTTATAGCAATCAGCCCCAGCATTTT.

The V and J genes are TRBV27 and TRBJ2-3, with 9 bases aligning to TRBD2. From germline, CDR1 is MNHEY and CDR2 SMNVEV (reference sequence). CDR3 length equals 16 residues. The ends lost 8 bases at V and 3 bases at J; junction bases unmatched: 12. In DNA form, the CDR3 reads TGTGCCAGCGGGTTTGGGGTAGCGGGAGTGACAGATACGCAGTATTTT. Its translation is CASGFGVAGVTDTQYF.

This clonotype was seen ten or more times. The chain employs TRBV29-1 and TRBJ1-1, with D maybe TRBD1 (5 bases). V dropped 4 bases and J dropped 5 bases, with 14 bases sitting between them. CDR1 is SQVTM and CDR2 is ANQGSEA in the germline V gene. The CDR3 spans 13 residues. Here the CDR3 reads CSVGLGAYTEAFF. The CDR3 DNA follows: TGCAGCGTTGGGTTAGGGGCTTATACTGAAGCTTTCTTT. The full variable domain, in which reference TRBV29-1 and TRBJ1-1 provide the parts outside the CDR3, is SAVISQKPSRDICQRGTSLTIQCQVDSQVTMMFWYRQQPGQSLTLIATANQGSEATYESGFVIDKFPISRPNLTFSTLTVSNMSPEDSSIYLCSVGLGAYTEAFFGQGTRLTVV.

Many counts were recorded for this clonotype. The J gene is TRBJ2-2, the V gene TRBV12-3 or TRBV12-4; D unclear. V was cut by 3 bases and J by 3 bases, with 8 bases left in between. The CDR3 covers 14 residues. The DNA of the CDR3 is TGTGCCAGCAGTTTCGACACCCACACCGGGGAGCTGTTTTTT. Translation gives CASSFDTHTGELFF.

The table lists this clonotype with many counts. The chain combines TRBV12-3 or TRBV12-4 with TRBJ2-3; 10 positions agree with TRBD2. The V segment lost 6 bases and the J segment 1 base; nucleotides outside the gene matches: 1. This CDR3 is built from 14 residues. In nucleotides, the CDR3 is TGTGCCAGCAGGGGGACTAGCGGCACAGATACGCAGTATTTT. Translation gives CASRGTSGTDTQYF.

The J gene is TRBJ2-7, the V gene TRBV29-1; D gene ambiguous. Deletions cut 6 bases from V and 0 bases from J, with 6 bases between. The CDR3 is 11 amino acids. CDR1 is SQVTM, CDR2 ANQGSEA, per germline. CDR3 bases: TGCAGCGTCTATAGCTCCTACGAGCAGTACTTC. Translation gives CSVYSSYEQYF.

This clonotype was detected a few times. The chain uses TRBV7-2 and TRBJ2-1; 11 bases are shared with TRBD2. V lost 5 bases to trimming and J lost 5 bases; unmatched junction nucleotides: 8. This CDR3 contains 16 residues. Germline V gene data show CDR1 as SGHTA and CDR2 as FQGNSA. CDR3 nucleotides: TGTGCCAGCAGCACTACCGGGACTAGCGGCAACAATGAGCAGTTCTTC. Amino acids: CASSTTGTSGNNEQFF.

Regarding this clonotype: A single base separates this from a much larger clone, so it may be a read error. This CDR3 is CASSNPLEELIQYF. Written as DNA, the CDR3 is TGTGCCAGCAGTAATCCTCTAGAGGAGCTTATTCAGTACTTC. The chain joins TRBV28 to TRBJ2-4; D uncertain. The CDR3 totals 14 residues. V lost 5 bases to trimming and J lost 10 bases, with 18 bases between them. Germline CDR1 is MDHEN and CDR2 is SYDVKM.